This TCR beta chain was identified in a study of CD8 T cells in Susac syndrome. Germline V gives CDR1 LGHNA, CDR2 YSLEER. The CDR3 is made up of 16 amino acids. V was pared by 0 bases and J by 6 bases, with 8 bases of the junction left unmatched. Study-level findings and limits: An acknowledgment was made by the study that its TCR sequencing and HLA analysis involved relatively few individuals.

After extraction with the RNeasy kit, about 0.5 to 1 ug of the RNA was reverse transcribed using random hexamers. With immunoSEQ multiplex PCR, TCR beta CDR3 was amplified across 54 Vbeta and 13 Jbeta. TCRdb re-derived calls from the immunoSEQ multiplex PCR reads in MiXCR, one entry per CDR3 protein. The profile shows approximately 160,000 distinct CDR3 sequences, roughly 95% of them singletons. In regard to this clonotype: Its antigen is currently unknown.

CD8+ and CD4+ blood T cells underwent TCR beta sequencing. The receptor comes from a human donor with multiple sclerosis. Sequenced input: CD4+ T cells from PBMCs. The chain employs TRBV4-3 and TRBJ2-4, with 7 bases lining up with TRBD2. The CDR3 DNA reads TGCGCCAGCAGCCAAGATGCCCCGGGGGAGGGAAACATTCAGTACTTC. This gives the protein CASSQDAPGEGNIQYF.